A single sample gave rise to the 3 T cell receptor beta chains below, sequenced in a study of OX40 agonist ivuxolimab in advanced cancers. Sequenced by immunoSEQ multiplex PCR; TCRdb stores in-frame clones only, minus some. In the table there are about 91,000 clones, approximately 87% of which are singletons. Material: CD4+ or CD8+ T cells sorted from blood, obtained in a trial of the OX40 agonist ivuxolimab. The receptors come from an adult with an advanced solid tumor such as melanoma, head and neck, liver or kidney cancer.

This clone showed up just a few times. The chain links TRBV29-1 to TRBJ1-1, with D possibly being TRBD1 (5 bases). Germline V gives CDR1 SQVTM, CDR2 ANQGSEA. The V end lost 0 bases, the J end lost 4 bases, and 9 bases lay between the germline ends. The CDR3 is 13 amino acids. The chain's CDR3 is CSVEEGGFTEAFF. The CDR3 DNA sequence: TGCAGCGTTGAAGAGGGGGGATTCACTGAAGCTTTCTTT. Complete variable domain (other parts from reference TRBV29-1 and TRBJ1-1): SAVISQKPSRDICQRGTSLTIQCQVDSQVTMMFWYRQQPGQSLTLIATANQGSEATYESGFVIDKFPISRPNLTFSTLTVSNMSPEDSSIYLCSVEEGGFTEAFFGQGTRLTVV.

The chain uses TRBV2 and TRBJ1-2; the D gene is possibly TRBD1 (6 bases). CDR3 size: 15 residues. Per the germline V gene, CDR1 is SNHLY and CDR2 is FYNNEI. V lost 4 bases and J 8 bases, leaving 20 bases between the germline ends. The CDR3 is CASSASGARGSGYTF. In DNA, the CDR3 is TGTGCCAGCAGTGCCTCAGGGGCGCGTGGATCCGGCTACACCTTC. The full variable domain, rest sourced from reference TRBV2 and TRBJ1-2, is EPEVTQTPSHQVTQMGQEVILRCVPISNHLYFYWYRQILGQKVEFLVSFYNNEISEKSEIFDDQFSVERPDGSNFTLKIRSTKLEDSAMYFCASSASGARGSGYTFGSGTRLTVV.

The V gene is TRBV7-6, the J gene TRBJ2-2; 11 bases match TRBD2. The CDR3 has 18 residues. CDR1 and CDR2 (germline): SGHVS, FNYEAQ. V trimming: 1 base; J trimming: 2 bases; junction bases outside the gene matches: 6. In DNA form, the CDR3 reads TGTGCCAGCAGCTTAGAGTCGGGACTAGCGGCTAACACCGGGGAGCTGTTTTTT. Translating it yields CASSLESGLAANTGELFF.